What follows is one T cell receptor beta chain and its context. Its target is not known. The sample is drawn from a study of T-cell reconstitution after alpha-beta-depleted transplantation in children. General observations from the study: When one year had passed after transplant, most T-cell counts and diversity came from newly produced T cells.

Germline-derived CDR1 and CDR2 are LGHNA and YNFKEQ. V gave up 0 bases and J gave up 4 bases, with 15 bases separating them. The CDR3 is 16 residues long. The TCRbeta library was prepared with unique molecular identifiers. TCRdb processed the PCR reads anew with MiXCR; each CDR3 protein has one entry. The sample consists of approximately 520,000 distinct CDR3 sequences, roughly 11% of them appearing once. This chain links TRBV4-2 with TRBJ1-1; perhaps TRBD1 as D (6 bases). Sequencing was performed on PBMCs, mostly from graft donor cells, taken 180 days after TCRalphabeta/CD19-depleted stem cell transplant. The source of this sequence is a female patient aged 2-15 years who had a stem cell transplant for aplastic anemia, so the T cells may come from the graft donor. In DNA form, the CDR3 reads TGTGCCAGCAGCCAAGAGTTCCAGGGGCGAAGCACTGAAGCTTTCTTT. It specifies CASSQEFQGRSTEAFF.